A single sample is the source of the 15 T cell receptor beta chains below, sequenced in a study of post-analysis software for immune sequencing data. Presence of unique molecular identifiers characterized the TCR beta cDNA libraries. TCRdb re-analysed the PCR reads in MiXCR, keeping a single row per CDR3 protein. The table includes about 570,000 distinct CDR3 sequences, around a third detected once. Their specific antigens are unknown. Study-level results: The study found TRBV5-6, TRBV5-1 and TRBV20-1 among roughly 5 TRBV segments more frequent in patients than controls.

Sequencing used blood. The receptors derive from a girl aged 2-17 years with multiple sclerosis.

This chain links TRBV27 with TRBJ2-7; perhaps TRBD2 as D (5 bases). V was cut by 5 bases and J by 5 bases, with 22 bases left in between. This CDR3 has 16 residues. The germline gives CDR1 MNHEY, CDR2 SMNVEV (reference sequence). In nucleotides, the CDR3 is TGTGCCAGCAGTCCCAGACCACCGGCGGGCGTACACGAGCAGTACTTC. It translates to CASSPRPPAGVHEQYF.

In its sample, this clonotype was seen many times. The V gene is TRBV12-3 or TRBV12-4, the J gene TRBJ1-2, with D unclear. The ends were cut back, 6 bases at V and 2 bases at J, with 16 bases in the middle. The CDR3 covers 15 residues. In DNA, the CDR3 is TGTGCCAGCAGCTCCCATCGGACGGAGAACTATGGCTACACCTTC. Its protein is CASSSHRTENYGYTF.

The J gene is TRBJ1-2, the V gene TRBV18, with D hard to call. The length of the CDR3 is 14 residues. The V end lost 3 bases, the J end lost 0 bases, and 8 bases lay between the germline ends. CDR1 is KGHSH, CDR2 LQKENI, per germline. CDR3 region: CASSPSEANYGYTF. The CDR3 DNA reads TGTGCCAGCTCACCCTCCGAGGCTAACTATGGCTACACCTTC.

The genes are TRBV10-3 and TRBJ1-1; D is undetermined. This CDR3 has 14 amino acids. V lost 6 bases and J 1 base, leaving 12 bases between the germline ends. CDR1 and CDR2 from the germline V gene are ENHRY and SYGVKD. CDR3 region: CAIRGPLANTEAFF. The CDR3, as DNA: TGTGCCATCAGGGGCCCACTGGCGAACACTGAAGCTTTCTTT.

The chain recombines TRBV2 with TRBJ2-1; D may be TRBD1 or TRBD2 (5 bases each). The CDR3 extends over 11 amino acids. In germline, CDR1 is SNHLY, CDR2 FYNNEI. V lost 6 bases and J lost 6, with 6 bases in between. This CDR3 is CASRGVNEQFF. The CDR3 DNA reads TGTGCCAGCAGGGGGGTCAATGAGCAGTTCTTC.

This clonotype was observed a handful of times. The CDR3 DNA follows: TGCGCCAGCAGCTCCTCAATCCGTGGGCAGGGAACCACCGAGCAGTACTTC. Residues: CASSSSIRGQGTTEQYF. The chain recombines TRBV5-1 with TRBJ2-7; maybe TRBD1 (5 bases). Germline loops: CDR1 SGHRS, CDR2 YFSETQ. The CDR3 contains 17 residues. The ends were cut back, 3 bases at V and 6 bases at J, with 25 bases in the middle.

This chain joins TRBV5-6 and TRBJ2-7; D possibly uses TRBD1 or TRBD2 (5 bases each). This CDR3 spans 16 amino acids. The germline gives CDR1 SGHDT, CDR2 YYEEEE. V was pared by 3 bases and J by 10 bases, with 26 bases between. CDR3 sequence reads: CASSWAVGSAVGAQYF. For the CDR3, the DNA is TGTGCCAGCAGCTGGGCAGTGGGCTCTGCTGTCGGGGCCCAGTACTTC.

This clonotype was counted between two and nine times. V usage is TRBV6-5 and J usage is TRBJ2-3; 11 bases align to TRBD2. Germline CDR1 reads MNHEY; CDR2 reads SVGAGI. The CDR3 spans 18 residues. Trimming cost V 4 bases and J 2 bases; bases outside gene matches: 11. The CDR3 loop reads CASSSPSLSGGATDTQYF. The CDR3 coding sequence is TGTGCCAGCAGTTCTCCCTCTCTTAGCGGGGGGGCCACAGATACGCAGTATTTT.

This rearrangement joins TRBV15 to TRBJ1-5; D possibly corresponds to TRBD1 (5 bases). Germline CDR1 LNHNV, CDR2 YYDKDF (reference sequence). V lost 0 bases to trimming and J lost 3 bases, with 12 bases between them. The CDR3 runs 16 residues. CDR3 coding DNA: TGTGCCACCAGCAGAGATCCGTCAGGGTTCAATCAGCCCCAGCATTTT. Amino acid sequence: CATSRDPSGFNQPQHF.

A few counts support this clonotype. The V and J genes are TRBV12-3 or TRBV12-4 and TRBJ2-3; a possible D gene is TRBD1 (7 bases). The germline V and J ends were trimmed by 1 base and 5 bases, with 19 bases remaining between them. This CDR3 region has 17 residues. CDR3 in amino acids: CASSLGSGGGRRDTQYF. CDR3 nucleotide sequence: TGTGCCAGCAGTTTAGGGTCAGGAGGGGGCCGGAGAGATACGCAGTATTTT.

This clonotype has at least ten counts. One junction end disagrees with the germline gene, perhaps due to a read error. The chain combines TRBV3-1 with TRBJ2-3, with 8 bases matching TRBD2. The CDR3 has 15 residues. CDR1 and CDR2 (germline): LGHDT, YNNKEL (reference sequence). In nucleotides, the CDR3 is TGCGCCAGCAGCCAAGGACTAGCTGGCACAGATACGCAGTATTTT. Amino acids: CASSQGLAGTDTQYF.

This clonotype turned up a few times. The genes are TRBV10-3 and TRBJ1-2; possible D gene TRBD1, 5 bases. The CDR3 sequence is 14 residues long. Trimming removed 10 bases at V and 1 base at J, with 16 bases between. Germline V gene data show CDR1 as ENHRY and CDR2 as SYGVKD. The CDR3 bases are TGTGCCAGCGCGGACACCGGGTTTAACTATGGCTACACCTTC. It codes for CASADTGFNYGYTF.

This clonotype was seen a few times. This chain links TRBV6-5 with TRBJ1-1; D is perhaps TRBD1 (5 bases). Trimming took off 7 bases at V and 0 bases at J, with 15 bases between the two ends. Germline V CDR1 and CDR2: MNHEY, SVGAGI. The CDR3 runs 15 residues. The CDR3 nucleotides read TGTGCCAGCACCAACCGGGACTCCATGAACACTGAAGCTTTCTTT. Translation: CASTNRDSMNTEAFF.

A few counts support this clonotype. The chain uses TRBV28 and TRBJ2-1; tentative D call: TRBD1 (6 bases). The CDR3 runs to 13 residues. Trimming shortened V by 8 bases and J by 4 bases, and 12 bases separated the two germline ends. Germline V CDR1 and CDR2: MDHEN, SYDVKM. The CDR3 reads CASGRQVYNEQFF. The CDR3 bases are TGTGCCAGCGGTAGACAGGTATACAATGAGCAGTTCTTC.

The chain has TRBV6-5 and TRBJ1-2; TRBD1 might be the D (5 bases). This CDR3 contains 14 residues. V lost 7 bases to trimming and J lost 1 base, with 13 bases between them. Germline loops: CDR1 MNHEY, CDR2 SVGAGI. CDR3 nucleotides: TGTGCCAGCACCTCACGGGGCGGTAACTATGGCTACACCTTC. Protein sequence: CASTSRGGNYGYTF.